The next 32 T cell receptor beta chains were all read from a single sample in a study of blood T cell repertoires in COVID-19. Generated by immunoSEQ multiplex PCR, the TCRdb table keeps only in-frame clones and is missing some. The sample comprises around 200,000 clones, more than 70% of which are singletons, and around 5.7% rests with the top ten. Sequenced material: PBMCs or T cells enriched from blood (not recorded which). The receptors shown here come from a man in his forties or fifties with acute COVID-19.

The V gene is TRBV28, the J gene TRBJ1-2; D is perhaps TRBD1 (6 bases). Germline-derived CDR1 and CDR2 are MDHEN and SYDVKM. The CDR3 contains 15 residues. V was pared by 5 bases and J by 8 bases, with 21 bases between. CDR3 amino acids: CASSPPGLDSWGYTF. CDR3 sequence (DNA): TGTGCCAGCAGTCCCCCAGGCCTGGACAGCTGGGGCTACACCTTC.

The chain joins TRBV5-1 to TRBJ2-7, with 9 bases matching TRBD2. V lost 9 bases, J lost 4 bases, and 14 bases stayed unmatched. CDR1 and CDR2 (germline): SGHRS, YFSETQ. CDR3 length: 15 residues. In DNA form, the CDR3 reads TGCGCCACCCAGGCGGCGGGAGGGCCTCTTTACGAGCAGTACTTC. Its translation: CATQAAGGPLYEQYF.

In DNA form, the CDR3 reads TGTGCCAGCAGTCCCCGGGTATCAGATACGCAGTATTTT. It translates to CASSPRVSDTQYF. V is TRBV28 and J is TRBJ2-3, with unresolved D. The CDR3 has 13 amino acids. V was pared by 5 bases and J by 4 bases, with 10 bases between. CDR1 is MDHEN, CDR2 SYDVKM, per germline.

A few counts support this clone. The chain joins TRBV10-3 to TRBJ1-5; D is possibly TRBD1 (5 bases). The CDR3 is 15 residues long. Trimming left V 0 bases short and J 4 bases short, with 10 bases between. In germline, CDR1 is ENHRY, CDR2 SYGVKD. CDR3: CAISESVGRNQPQHF. The CDR3 DNA reads as TGTGCCATCAGTGAGTCCGTGGGGCGAAATCAGCCCCAGCATTTT.

The rearrangement joins TRBV2 to TRBJ2-7; D remains unclear. The CDR3 spans 12 residues. Trimming left V 4 bases short and J 2 bases short, with 6 bases between. Germline CDR1 and CDR2: SNHLY and FYNNEI. The CDR3 is CASSGAPYEQYF. CDR3 in DNA: TGTGCCAGCAGTGGGGCCCCCTACGAGCAGTACTTC.

The chain combines TRBV12-3 or TRBV12-4 with TRBJ2-1; D is ambiguous. The germline V and J ends were trimmed by 5 bases and 7 bases, with 12 bases remaining between them. The CDR3 consists of 13 residues. The CDR3 loop reads CASSIKSENEQFF. CDR3 bases: TGTGCCAGCAGTATTAAGTCCGAGAATGAGCAGTTCTTC.

V gene TRBV27 combines with J gene TRBJ1-6; D uncertain. The germline gives CDR1 MNHEY, CDR2 SMNVEV (reference sequence). The CDR3 runs 13 residues. V dropped 5 bases and J dropped 7 bases, with 9 bases sitting between them. The chain's CDR3 is CASSPQWNSPLHF. The CDR3 region has the DNA TGTGCCAGCAGTCCTCAGTGGAATTCACCCCTCCACTTT.

This chain joins TRBV28 and TRBJ2-3; 9 bases are shared with TRBD1. Trimming at V came to 7 bases and at J to 9 bases, leaving 14 bases not matched to a gene. Germline V gene sequence: CDR1 MDHEN, CDR2 SYDVKM. CDR3 length equals 15 residues. The CDR3 loop reads CASILEGRGTGTQYF. Written as DNA, the CDR3 is TGTGCCAGCATCTTGGAGGGTCGGGGGACAGGGACGCAGTATTTT.

This sequence joins TRBV4-2 and TRBJ2-2, with 11 bases that match TRBD1. CDR1 is LGHNA, CDR2 YNFKEQ, per germline. This CDR3 spans 17 amino acids. After removal of 5 bases from V and 3 bases from J, the junction contained 8 bases not matched to a gene. The CDR3 is CASSSGTGGEHTGELFF. The CDR3 DNA sequence: TGTGCCAGCAGCTCCGGGACAGGGGGAGAACACACCGGGGAGCTGTTTTTT.

The gene calls are TRBV3-1 (or the pseudogene TRBV3-2) and TRBJ2-5; 9 nucleotides line up with TRBD1. Germline CDR1 and CDR2: LGHDT and YNNKEL (reference sequence). The trim removed 2 bases at V and 3 bases at J, leaving 1 base unmatched. This CDR3 is built from 14 residues. DNA for the CDR3: TGTGCCAGCAGCCAATGGGACAGGGAAGAGACCCAGTACTTC. It specifies CASSQWDREETQYF.

The V gene is TRBV11-2, the J gene TRBJ2-1; the D gene is possibly TRBD1 (6 bases). This CDR3 contains 15 residues. Per the germline V gene, CDR1 is SGHAT and CDR2 is FQNNGV. The ends were cut back, 1 base at V and 6 bases at J, with 13 bases in the middle. CDR3 coding DNA: TGTGCCAGCAGCTTAGCAAATACAGGGACCAATGAGCAGTTCTTC. It is translated as CASSLANTGTNEQFF.

V is TRBV30 and J is TRBJ2-7; tentatively, D is TRBD2 (5 bases). Trimming removed 0 bases from V and 2 bases from J, with 14 bases in between. Germline CDR1 is GTSNPN and CDR2 is SVGIG (reference sequence). This CDR3 region has 15 residues. The CDR3 reads CAWSVGVGGTYEQYF. In DNA form, the CDR3 reads TGTGCCTGGAGTGTGGGAGTAGGCGGAACCTACGAGCAGTACTTC. The full variable domain, in which reference TRBV30 and TRBJ2-7 provide the parts outside the CDR3, is SQTIHQWPATLVQPVGSPLSLECTVEGTSNPNLYWYRQAAGRGLQLLFYSVGIGQISSEVPQNLSASRPQDRQFILSSKKLLLSDSGFYLCAWSVGVGGTYEQYFGPGTRLTVT.

The chain recombines TRBV2 with TRBJ2-3, with D possibly being TRBD2 (5 bases). This CDR3 has 14 amino acids. Deletions cut 5 bases from V and 0 bases from J, with 9 bases between. Germline assignment: CDR1 SNHLY and CDR2 FYNNEI. CDR3 in amino acids: CASSLATSTDTQYF. CDR3 coding DNA: TGTGCCAGCAGTTTAGCGACTAGCACAGATACGCAGTATTTT.

As regards this clone: Relative to the germline gene, one junction end is altered; a read error may explain this. The chain joins TRBV11-2 to TRBJ2-5, with D tentatively TRBD1 (5 bases). Germline lookup yields CDR1 SGHAT and CDR2 FQNNGV. The CDR3 runs 13 residues. CDR3 protein: CASNDRAQQTQYF. The CDR3, as DNA: TGTGCCAGCAACGACAGAGCCCAACAGACCCAGTACTTC.

This clone was counted a few times. At one end, the junction sequence differs from germline, possibly due to a read error. This sequence joins TRBV7-9 and TRBJ2-1; the D gene is possibly TRBD2 (5 bases). Germline CDR1 SEHNR, CDR2 FQNEAQ (reference sequence). This CDR3 contains 15 residues. CDR3 region: CASSLAAFSYNEQFF. The DNA for the CDR3 is TGTGCCAGCAGCCTAGCAGCCTTCTCCTACAATGAGCAGTTCTTC.

V gene TRBV13 combines with J gene TRBJ2-3; D uncertain. The CDR3 length is 14 residues. CDR1 is PRHDT and CDR2 is FYEKMQ in the germline V gene (reference sequence). V was cut by 4 bases and J by 6 bases, with 14 bases left in between. CDR3 bases: TGTGCCAGCAGCTCCCCGGAGTCGTACGATACGCAGTATTTT. It codes for CASSSPESYDTQYF. Based on the CDR3 plus reference TRBV13 and TRBJ2-3, the full variable domain is AAGVIQSPRHLIKEKRETATLKCYPIPRHDTVYWYQQGPGQDPQFLISFYEKMQSDKGSIPDRFSAQQFSDYHSELNMSSLELGDSALYFCASSSPESYDTQYFGPGTRLTVL.

The chain recombines TRBV15 with TRBJ2-2; D possibly corresponds to TRBD1 (6 bases). Germline values: CDR1 LNHNV, CDR2 YYDKDF (reference sequence). V shed 4 bases and J shed 1 base, with 16 bases lying between them. This CDR3 region has 17 residues. The CDR3 nucleotides are TGTGCCACCAGCACTGAGGCCGGACAGCTGAACACCGGGGAGCTGTTTTTT. Its protein product is CATSTEAGQLNTGELFF.

This chain uses TRBV5-1 with TRBJ2-5, with 9 bases fitting TRBD1. The germline CDR1 and CDR2 sequences are SGHRS and YFSETQ. V gave up 0 bases and J gave up 2 bases; unmatched junction bases: 5. This CDR3 is built from 16 residues. The CDR3 loop is CASSLERDRDQETQYF. The CDR3 DNA sequence: TGCGCCAGCAGCTTGGAGAGGGACAGGGATCAAGAGACCCAGTACTTC.

The chain links TRBV4-1 to TRBJ2-7, with 9 bases identical to TRBD2. The CDR3 is 15 residues long. Germline V lookup: CDR1 MGHRA, CDR2 YSYEKL. V shed 0 bases, J shed 2 bases, and the junction held 2 bases outside the gene matches. CDR3 in DNA: TGCGCCAGCAGCCAAGACCCTAGCGGGACCTACGAGCAGTACTTC. It is translated as CASSQDPSGTYEQYF.

The chain employs TRBV28 and TRBJ2-7; possibly TRBD1 for D (6 bases). Germline values: CDR1 MDHEN, CDR2 SYDVKM. V dropped 5 bases and J dropped 2 bases, with 13 bases sitting between them. There are 14 residues in the CDR3. CDR3 amino acids: CASSHRASPYEQYF. CDR3 sequence (DNA): TGTGCCAGCAGTCACAGGGCCAGCCCCTACGAGCAGTACTTC.

V and J are TRBV4-1 and TRBJ2-5, with TRBD1 identical over 7 bases. The germline CDR1 and CDR2 sequences are MGHRA and YSYEKL. Trimming removed 4 bases from V and 4 bases from J; junction bases left unmatched: 3. The CDR3 has 13 amino acids. The CDR3 coding sequence is TGCGCCAGCAGCCTCACAGGGGTAGAGACCCAGTACTTC. Translation gives CASSLTGVETQYF.

V is TRBV6-5 and J is TRBJ2-4, with TRBD2 identical over 7 bases. J lost 3 bases, V lost 6 bases, and 8 bases had no gene match. The CDR3 is 15 residues long. Germline V gives CDR1 MNHEY, CDR2 SVGAGI. CDR3 bases: TGTGCCAGCAGGGACCCGGGGGGTGGCAAAAACATTCAGTACTTC. Encoded protein: CASRDPGGGKNIQYF.

The chain carries TRBV27 and TRBJ2-6; D remains unclear. Per germline, CDR1 MNHEY and CDR2 SMNVEV (reference sequence). The V end lost 3 bases, the J end lost 1 base, and 10 bases lay between the germline ends. The CDR3 has 16 amino acids. Here the CDR3 reads CASSFLGRSGANVLTF. CDR3 nucleotide sequence: TGTGCCAGCAGTTTTCTAGGCAGATCTGGGGCCAACGTCCTGACTTTC.

In its sample, this clone was seen a few times. The chain employs TRBV6-5 and TRBJ2-1; 7 nucleotides align to TRBD2. With 0 bases clipped from V and 9 bases from J, the junction kept 11 bases outside the gene matches. The CDR3 contains 16 residues. CDR1 is MNHEY and CDR2 is SVGAGI in the germline V gene. DNA of the CDR3: TGTGCCAGCAGTTACTCCGGCTGGCGGGAGAGGGGTGAGCAGTTCTTC. As protein: CASSYSGWRERGEQFF.

This clone was counted once. V and J are TRBV2 and TRBJ2-7; TRBD1 matches at 9 bases. This CDR3 is built from 12 residues. Germline V gene sequence: CDR1 SNHLY, CDR2 FYNNEI. The junction had 5 bases not matched to a gene; V was cut back by 8 bases and J by 6 bases. CDR3 sequence (DNA): TGTGCCAGCGACAGGGGGTTTTTCGAGCAGTACTTC. Residues: CASDRGFFEQYF.

Notes on this clone: The same CDR3 also results from other DNA sequences found in this sample. V and J are TRBV7-2 and TRBJ2-2; perhaps TRBD2 as D (6 bases). V lost 1 base and J 6 bases, leaving 9 bases between the germline ends. This CDR3 is 14 amino acids long. The germline V gene encodes CDR1 SGHTA and CDR2 FQGNSA. The CDR3 region is CASSLVGGAGELFF. As DNA, the CDR3 is TGTGCCAGCAGCTTAGTCGGGGGAGCCGGGGAGCTGTTTTTT. Complete variable domain (other parts from reference TRBV7-2 and TRBJ2-2): GAGVSQSPSNKVTEKGKDVELRCDPISGHTALYWYRQSLGQGLEFLIYFQGNSAPDKSGLPSDRFSAERTGGSVSTLTIQRTQQEDSAVYLCASSLVGGAGELFFGEGSRLTVL.

This chain uses TRBV5-5 with TRBJ2-6; 7 nucleotides match TRBD1. V shed 6 bases, J shed 3 bases, and the junction held 6 bases outside the gene matches. Germline CDR1 and CDR2: SGHKS and YYEKEE (reference sequence). This CDR3 has 15 amino acids. CDR3 region: CASMDRKDGANVLTF. CDR3 nucleotides: TGTGCCAGCATGGACAGGAAGGATGGGGCCAACGTCCTGACTTTC. Drawing the rest from reference TRBV5-5 and TRBJ2-6, the complete variable domain is DAGVTQSPTHLIKTRGQQVTLRCSPISGHKSVSWYQQVLGQGPQFIFQYYEKEERGRGNFPDRFSARQFPNYSSELNVNALLLGDSALYLCASMDRKDGANVLTFGAGSRLTVL.

The CDR3 loop is CASSPRTGNTEAFF. The CDR3 DNA follows: TGTGCCAGCAGCCCAAGGACAGGGAACACTGAAGCTTTCTTT. The chain combines TRBV7-2 with TRBJ1-1, with TRBD1 identical over 7 bases. The germline V gene has CDR1 SGHTA and CDR2 FQGNSA. This CDR3 has 14 amino acids. V lost 5 bases and J lost 1; bases outside the gene matches: 4.

The CDR3 nucleotides are TGTGCCAGCAGTCTAGAGGCAGGGAATGTCAGCGAGCAGTACTTC. Translated, it gives CASSLEAGNVSEQYF. This sequence joins TRBV2 and TRBJ2-7; possible D gene TRBD1, 5 bases. This CDR3 comprises 15 residues. The germline V gene encodes CDR1 SNHLY and CDR2 FYNNEI. Trimming shortened V by 5 bases and J by 6 bases, and 20 bases separated the two germline ends.

The rearrangement links TRBV2 to TRBJ1-4; possibly TRBD1 for D (5 bases). V was trimmed by 8 bases and J by 8 bases, leaving 15 bases between them. The CDR3 is 13 amino acids. Germline assignment: CDR1 SNHLY and CDR2 FYNNEI. The CDR3 sequence: CASAPGTTEKLFF. In DNA, the CDR3 is TGTGCCAGCGCCCCCGGGACTACCGAAAAACTGTTTTTT.

V gene TRBV10-3 combines with J gene TRBJ1-2, with no clear D. The CDR3 loop spans 12 amino acids. Germline V CDR1 and CDR2: ENHRY, SYGVKD. The ends were cut back, 6 bases at V and 3 bases at J, with 8 bases in the middle. This chain's CDR3 is CAISSQDYGYTF. The CDR3 DNA reads TGTGCCATCAGCAGTCAGGACTATGGCTACACCTTC.

This clone came up a few times. The chain employs TRBV5-1 and TRBJ2-5; 15 bases line up with TRBD2. Germline lookup yields CDR1 SGHRS and CDR2 YFSETQ. V was pared by 4 bases and J by 1 base, with 8 bases of the junction left unmatched. The CDR3 sequence is 18 residues long. CDR3 in amino acids: CASSPGTSGRFRQETQYF. CDR3 bases: TGCGCCAGCAGCCCAGGGACTAGCGGGAGGTTCCGCCAAGAGACCCAGTACTTC.